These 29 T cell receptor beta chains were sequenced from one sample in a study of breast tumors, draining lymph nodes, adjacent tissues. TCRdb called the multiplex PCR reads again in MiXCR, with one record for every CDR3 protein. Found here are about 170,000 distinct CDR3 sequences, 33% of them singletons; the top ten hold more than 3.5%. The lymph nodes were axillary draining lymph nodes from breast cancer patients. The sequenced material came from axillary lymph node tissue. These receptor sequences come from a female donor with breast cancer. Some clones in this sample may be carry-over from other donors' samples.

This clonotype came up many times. This CDR3 reads CASSPGGIGTNSPLHF. In nucleotides, the CDR3 is TGTGCCAGCAGTCCGGGGGGGATTGGGACGAATTCACCCCTCCACTTT. The J gene is TRBJ1-6, the V gene TRBV2; D might be TRBD1 (5 bases). The CDR3 contains 16 residues. V was clipped by 5 bases and J by 7 bases, with 18 bases between them. Germline values: CDR1 SNHLY, CDR2 FYNNEI.

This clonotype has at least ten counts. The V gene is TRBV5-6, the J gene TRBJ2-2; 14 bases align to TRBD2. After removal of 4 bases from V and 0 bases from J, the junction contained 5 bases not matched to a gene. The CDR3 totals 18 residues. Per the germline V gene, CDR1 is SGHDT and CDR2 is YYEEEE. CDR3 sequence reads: CASSKGLAGAPNTGELFF. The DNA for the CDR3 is TGTGCCAGCAGCAAGGGACTAGCGGGAGCCCCGAACACCGGGGAGCTGTTTTTT. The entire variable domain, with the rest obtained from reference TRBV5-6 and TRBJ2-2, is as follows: DAGVTQSPTHLIKTRGQQVTLRCSPKSGHDTVSWYQQALGQGPQFIFQYYEEEERQRGNFPDRFSGHQFPNYSSELNVNALLLGDSALYLCASSKGLAGAPNTGELFFGEGSRLTVL.

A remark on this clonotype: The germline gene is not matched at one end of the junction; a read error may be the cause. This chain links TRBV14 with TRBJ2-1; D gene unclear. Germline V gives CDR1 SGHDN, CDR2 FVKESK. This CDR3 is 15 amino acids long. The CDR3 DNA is TGTGCCAGCAGCCAATTGAAGGGTAGTGGAGATGAGCCGTTCTTC. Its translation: CASSQLKGSGDEPFF. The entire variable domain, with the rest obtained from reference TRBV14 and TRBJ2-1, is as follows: EAGVTQFPSHSVIEKGQTVTLRCDPISGHDNLYWYRRVMGKEIKFLLHFVKESKQDESGMPNNRFLAERTGGTYSTLKVQPAELEDSGVYFCASSQLKGSGDEPFFGPGTRLTVL.

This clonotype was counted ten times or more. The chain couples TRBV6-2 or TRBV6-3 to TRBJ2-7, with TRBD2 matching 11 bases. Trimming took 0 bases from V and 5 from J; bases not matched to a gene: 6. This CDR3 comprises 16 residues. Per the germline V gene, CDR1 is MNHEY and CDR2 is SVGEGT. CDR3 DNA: TGTGCCAGCAGTTACTCGCGCGCTAGCGGGAGGAACGAGCAGTACTTC. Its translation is CASSYSRASGRNEQYF.

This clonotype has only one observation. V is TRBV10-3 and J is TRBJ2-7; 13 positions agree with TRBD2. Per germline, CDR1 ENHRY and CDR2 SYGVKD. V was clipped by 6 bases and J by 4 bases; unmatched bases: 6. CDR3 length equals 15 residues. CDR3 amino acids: CAIRRTSGSRYEQYF. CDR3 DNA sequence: TGTGCCATCAGAAGGACTAGCGGGAGCAGGTACGAGCAGTACTTC.

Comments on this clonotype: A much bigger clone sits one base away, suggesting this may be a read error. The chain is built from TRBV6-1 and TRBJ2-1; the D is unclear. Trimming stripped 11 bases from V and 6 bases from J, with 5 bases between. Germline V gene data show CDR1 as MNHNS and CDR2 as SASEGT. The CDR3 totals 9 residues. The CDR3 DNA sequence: TGTGCCTTTGGCAATGAGCAGTTCTTC. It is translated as CAFGNEQFF.

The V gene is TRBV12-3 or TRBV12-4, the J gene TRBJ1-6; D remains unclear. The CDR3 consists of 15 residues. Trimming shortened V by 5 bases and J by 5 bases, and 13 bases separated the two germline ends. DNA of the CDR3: TGTGCCAGCAGTGGAGGACTCCTTAATAATTCACCCCTCCACTTT. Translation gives CASSGGLLNNSPLHF.

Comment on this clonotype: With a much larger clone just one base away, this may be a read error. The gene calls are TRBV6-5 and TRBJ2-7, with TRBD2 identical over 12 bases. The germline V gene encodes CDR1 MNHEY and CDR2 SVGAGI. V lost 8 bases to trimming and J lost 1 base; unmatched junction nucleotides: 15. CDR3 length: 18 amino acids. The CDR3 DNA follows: TGTGCCAGCCGTCTTCCGGCTAGCGGGGGGGCCGCGTCCTACGAGCAGTACTTC. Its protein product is CASRLPASGGAASYEQYF.

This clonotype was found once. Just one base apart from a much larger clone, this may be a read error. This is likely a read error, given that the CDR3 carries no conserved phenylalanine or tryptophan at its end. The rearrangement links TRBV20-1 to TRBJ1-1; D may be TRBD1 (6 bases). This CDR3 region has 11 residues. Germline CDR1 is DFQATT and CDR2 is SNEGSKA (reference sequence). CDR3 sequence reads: CRAAQGTEAFL. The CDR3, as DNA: TGCAGGGCAGCCCAGGGGACTGAAGCTTTCCTT.

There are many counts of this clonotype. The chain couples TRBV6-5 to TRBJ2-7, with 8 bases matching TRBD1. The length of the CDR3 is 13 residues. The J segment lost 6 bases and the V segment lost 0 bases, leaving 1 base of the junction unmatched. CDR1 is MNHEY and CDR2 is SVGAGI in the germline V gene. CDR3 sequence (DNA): TGTGCCAGCAGTTACTCGCAGGGGGCCGAGCAGTACTTC. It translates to CASSYSQGAEQYF.

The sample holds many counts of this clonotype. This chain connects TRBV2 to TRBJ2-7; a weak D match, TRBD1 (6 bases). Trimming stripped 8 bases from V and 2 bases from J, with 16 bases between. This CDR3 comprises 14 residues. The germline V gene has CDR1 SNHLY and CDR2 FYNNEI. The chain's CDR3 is CASPGPGEPYEQYF. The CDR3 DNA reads TGTGCCAGCCCGGGGCCAGGGGAACCCTACGAGCAGTACTTC.

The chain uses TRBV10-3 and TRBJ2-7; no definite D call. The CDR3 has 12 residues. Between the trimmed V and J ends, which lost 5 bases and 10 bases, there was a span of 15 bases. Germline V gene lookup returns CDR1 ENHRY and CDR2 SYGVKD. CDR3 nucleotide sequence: TGTGCCATCAGTCATACAGTCGCCGAACAGTACTTC. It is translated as CAISHTVAEQYF.

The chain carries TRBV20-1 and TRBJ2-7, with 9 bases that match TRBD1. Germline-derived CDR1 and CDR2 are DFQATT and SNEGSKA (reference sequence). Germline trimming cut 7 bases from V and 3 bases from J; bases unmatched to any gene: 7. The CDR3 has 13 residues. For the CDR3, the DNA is TGCAGTGTCCGCGGGACAGGGAACTACGAGCAGTACTTC. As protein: CSVRGTGNYEQYF.

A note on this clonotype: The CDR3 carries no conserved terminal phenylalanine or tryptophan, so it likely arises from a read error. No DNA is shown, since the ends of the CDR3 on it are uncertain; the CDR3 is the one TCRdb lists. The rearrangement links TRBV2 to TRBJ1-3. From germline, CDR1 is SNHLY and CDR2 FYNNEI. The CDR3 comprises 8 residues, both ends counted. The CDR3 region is CASRRRAS.

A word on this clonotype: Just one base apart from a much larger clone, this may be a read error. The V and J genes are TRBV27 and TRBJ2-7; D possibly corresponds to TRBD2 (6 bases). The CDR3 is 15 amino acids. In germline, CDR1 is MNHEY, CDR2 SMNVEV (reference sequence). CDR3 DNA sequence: TGTGCCAGCAGTCCCCGAGAGGGGAGGTCCTCCGAGCAGCACTTC. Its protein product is CASSPREGRSSEQHF.

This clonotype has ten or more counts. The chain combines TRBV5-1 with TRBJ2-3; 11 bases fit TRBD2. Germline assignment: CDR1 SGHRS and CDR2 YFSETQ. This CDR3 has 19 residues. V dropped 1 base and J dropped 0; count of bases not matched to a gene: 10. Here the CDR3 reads CASSLTTRTSGPSTDTQYF. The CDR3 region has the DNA TGCGCCAGCAGCTTGACAACCCGGACTAGCGGGCCGAGCACAGATACGCAGTATTTT. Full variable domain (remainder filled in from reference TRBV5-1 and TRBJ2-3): KAGVTQTPRYLIKTRGQQVTLSCSPISGHRSVSWYQQTPGQGLQFLFEYFSETQRNKGNFPGRFSGRQFSNSRSEMNVSTLELGDSALYLCASSLTTRTSGPSTDTQYFGPGTRLTVL.

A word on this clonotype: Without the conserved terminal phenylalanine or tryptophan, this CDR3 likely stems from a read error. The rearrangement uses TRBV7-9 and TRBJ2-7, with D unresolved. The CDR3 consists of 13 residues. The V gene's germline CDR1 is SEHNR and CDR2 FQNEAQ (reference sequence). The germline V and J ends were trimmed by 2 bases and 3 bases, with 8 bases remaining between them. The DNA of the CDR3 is TGTGCCAGCAGCTTAATAAACAGCTACGAGCAGTACCCC. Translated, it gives CASSLINSYEQYP.

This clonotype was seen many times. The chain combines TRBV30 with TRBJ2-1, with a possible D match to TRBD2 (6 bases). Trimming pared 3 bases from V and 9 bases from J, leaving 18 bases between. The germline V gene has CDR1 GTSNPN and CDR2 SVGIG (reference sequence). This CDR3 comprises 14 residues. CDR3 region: CAWRTSWAYGEQFF. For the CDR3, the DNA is TGTGCCTGGAGGACTAGTTGGGCCTACGGTGAGCAGTTCTTC. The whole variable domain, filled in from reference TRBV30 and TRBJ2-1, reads SQTIHQWPATLVQPVGSPLSLECTVEGTSNPNLYWYRQAAGRGLQLLFYSVGIGQISSEVPQNLSASRPQDRQFILSSKKLLLSDSGFYLCAWRTSWAYGEQFFGPGTRLTVL.

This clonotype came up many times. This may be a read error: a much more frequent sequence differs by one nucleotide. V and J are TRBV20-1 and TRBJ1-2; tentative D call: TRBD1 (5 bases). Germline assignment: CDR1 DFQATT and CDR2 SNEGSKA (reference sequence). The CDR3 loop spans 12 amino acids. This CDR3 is CSASGRGRGSTF. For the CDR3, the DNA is TGCAGTGCTAGTGGCCGTGGTAGGGGCTCCACCTTC.

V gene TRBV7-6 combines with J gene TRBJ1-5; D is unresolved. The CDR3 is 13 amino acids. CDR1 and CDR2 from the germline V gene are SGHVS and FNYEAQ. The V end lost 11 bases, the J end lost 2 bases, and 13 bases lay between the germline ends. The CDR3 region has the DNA TGTGCCGGCAACTTAGACCGCAATCAGCCCCAGCATTTT. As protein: CAGNLDRNQPQHF.

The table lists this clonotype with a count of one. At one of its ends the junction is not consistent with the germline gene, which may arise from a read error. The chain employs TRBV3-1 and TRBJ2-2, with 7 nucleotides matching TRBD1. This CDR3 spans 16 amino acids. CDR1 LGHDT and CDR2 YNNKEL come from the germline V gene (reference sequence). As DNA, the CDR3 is TGTCCCAGCAGCCTCTTCGGACAGGTATCGACCGGGGAGCTGTTTTTT. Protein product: CPSSLFGQVSTGELFF.

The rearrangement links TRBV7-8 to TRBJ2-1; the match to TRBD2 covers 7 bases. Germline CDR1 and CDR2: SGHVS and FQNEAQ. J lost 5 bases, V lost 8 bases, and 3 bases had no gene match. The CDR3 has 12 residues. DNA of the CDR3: TGTGCCAGCGGGAGGGGCCACAATGAGCAGTTCTTC. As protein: CASGRGHNEQFF.

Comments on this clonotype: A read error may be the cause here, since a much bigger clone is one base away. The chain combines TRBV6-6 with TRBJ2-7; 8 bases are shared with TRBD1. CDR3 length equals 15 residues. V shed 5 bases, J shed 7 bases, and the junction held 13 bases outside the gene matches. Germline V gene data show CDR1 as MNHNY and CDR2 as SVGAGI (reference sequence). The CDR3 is CASSHEGQGIMEQYF. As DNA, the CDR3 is TGTGCCAGCAGTCACGAAGGACAGGGTATCATGGAGCAGTACTTC.

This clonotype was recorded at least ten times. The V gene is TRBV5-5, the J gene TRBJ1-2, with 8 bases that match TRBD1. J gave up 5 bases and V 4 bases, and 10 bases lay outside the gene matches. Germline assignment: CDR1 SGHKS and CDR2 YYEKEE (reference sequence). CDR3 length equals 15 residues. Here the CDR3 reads CASSRGAGQGYGYTF. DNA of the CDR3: TGTGCCAGCAGCCGGGGGGCCGGACAGGGATATGGCTACACCTTC.

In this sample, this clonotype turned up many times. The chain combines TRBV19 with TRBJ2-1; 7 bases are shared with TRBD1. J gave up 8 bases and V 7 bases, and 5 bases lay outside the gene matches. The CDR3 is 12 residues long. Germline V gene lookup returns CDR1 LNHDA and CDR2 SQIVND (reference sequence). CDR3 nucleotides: TGTGCCAGTATAGGGGGCTGGGATGAGCAGTTCTTC. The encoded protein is CASIGGWDEQFF.

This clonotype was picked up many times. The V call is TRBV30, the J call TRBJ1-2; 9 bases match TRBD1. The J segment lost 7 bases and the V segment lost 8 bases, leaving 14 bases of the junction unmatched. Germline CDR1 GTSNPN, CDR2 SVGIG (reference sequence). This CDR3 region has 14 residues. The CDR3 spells CAVQTGGDRGGYTF. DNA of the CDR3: TGTGCCGTGCAGACAGGGGGAGATCGAGGTGGCTACACCTTC. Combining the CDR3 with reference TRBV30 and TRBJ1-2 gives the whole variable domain SQTIHQWPATLVQPVGSPLSLECTVEGTSNPNLYWYRQAAGRGLQLLFYSVGIGQISSEVPQNLSASRPQDRQFILSSKKLLLSDSGFYLCAVQTGGDRGGYTFGSGTRLTVV.

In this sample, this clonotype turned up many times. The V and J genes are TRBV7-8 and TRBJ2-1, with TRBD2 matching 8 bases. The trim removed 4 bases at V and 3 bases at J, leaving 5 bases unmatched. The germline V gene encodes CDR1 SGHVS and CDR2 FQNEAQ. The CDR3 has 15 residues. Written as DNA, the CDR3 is TGTGCCAGCAGCTCGGGGGGGGGACGCTACAATGAGCAGTTCTTC. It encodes CASSSGGGRYNEQFF.

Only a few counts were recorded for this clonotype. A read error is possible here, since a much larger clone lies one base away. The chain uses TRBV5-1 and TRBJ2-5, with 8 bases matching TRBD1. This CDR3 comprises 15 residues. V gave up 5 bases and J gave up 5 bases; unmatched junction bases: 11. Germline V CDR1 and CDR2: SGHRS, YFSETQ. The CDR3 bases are TGCGCCAGCAGACAGACAGGACAGGGCCACGAGACCCAGTACTTC. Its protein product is CASRQTGQGHETQYF.

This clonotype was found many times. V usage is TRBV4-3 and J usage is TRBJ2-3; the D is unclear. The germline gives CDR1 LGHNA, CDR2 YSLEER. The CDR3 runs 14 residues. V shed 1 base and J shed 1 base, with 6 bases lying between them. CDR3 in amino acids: CASSQALRTDTQYF. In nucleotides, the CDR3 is TGCGCCAGCAGCCAAGCCTTGCGCACAGATACGCAGTATTTT.